This T cell receptor (gamma chain) came from a study of gamma delta lymphoproliferative disorders and STAT genes. Study overall: Gamma-chain libraries were built from at least 50 ng of genomic DNA with the LymphoTrack Dx TCRG Assay.

Sequencing used genomic DNA taken from PBMCs of patients and controls. By frequency in the sample, this clone is medium-sized. The limits of the CDR3 on the DNA are not certain, so only TCRdb's listed CDR3 is given. TCRdb reapplied CATT to the multiplex PCR reads. The top ten clones hold around 17% of a sample with some 3,000 gamma-chain clones, around 8% of them seen once. This sequence originates from a human donor in good health. The specimen sequenced was blood.

The CDR3 is CTTVPAGLGNPLDYKKLF. The V segment is TRGV11, and no J call was made. TRGV11 is recorded as an ORF, its role being uncertain. The CDR3 is 18 amino acids long, termini counted.